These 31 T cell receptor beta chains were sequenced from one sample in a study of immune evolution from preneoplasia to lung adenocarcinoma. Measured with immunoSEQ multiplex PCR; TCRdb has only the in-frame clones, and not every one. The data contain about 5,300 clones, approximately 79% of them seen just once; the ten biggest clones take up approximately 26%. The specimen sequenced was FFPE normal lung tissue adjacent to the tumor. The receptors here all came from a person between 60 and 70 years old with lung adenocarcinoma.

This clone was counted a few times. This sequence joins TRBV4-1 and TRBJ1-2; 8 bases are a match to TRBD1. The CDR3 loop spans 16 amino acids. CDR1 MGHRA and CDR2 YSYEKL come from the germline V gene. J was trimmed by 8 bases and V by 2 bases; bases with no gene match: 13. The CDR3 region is CASSQLSDRGRGGYTF. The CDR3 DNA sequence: TGCGCCAGCAGCCAACTTAGCGACAGGGGCCGGGGGGGCTACACCTTC.

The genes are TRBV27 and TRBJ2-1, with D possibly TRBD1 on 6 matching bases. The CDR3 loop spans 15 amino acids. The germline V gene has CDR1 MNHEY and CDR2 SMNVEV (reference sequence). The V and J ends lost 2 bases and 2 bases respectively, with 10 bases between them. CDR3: CASSLMRGTYNEQFF. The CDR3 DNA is TGTGCCAGCAGTTTAATGAGGGGGACCTACAATGAGCAGTTCTTC.

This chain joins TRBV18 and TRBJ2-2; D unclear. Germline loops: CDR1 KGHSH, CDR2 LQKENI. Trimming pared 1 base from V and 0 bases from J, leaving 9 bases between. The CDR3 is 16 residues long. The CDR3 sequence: CASSPRAGPNTGELFF. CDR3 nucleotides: TGTGCCAGCTCACCACGGGCAGGCCCGAACACCGGGGAGCTGTTTTTT.

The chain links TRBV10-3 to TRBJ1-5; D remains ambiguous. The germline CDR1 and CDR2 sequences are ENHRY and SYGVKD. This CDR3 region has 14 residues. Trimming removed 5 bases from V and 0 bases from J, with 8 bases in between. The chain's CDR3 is CAISTFDSNQPQHF. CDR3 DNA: TGTGCCATCAGTACATTTGATAGCAATCAGCCCCAGCATTTT.

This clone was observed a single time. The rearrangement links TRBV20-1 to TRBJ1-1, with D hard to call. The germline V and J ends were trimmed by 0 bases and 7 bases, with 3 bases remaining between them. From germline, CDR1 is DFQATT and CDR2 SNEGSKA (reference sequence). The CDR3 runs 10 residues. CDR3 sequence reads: CSARDGEAFF. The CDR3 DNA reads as TGCAGTGCTAGAGACGGTGAAGCTTTCTTT.

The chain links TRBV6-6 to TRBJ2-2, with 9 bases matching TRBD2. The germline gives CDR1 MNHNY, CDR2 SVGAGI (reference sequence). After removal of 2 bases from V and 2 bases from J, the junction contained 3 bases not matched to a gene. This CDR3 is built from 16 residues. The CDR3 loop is CASSYPSGENTGELFF. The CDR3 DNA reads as TGTGCCAGCAGTTACCCTAGCGGGGAAAACACCGGGGAGCTGTTTTTT.

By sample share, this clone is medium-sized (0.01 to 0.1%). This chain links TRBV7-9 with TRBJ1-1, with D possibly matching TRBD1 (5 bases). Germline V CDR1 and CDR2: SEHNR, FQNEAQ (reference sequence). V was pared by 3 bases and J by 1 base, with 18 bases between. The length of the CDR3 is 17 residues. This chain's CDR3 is CASSFSRPGGANTEAFF. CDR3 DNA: TGTGCCAGCAGCTTCTCCCGCCCTGGGGGAGCGAACACTGAAGCTTTCTTT. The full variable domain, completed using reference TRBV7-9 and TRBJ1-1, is DTGVSQNPRHKITKRGQNVTFRCDPISEHNRLYWYRQTLGQGPEFLTYFQNEAQLEKSRLLSDRFSAERPKGSFSTLEIQRTEQGDSAMYLCASSFSRPGGANTEAFFGQGTRLTVV.

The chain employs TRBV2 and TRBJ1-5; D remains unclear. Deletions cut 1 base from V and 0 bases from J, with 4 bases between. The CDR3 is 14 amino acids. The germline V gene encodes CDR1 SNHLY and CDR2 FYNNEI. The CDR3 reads CASSEVSSNQPQHF. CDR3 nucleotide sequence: TGTGCCAGCAGTGAAGTAAGTAGCAATCAGCCCCAGCATTTT.

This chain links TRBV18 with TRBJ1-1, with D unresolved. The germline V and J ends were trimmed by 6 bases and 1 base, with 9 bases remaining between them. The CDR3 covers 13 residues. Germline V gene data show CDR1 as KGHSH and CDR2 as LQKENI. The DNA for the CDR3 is TGTGCCAGCTCGGGTGTTGGGAACACTGAAGCTTTCTTT. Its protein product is CASSGVGNTEAFF.

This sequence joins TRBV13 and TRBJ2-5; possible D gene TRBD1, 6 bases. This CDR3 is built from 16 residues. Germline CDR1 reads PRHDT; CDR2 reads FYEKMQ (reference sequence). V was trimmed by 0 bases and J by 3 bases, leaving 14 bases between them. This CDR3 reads CASSLGLWAGEETQYF. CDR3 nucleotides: TGTGCCAGCAGCTTAGGCCTATGGGCAGGGGAAGAGACCCAGTACTTC.

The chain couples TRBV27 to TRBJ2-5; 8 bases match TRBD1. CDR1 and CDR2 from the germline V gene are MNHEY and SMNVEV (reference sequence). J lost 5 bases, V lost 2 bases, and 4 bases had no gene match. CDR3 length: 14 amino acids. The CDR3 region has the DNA TGTGCCAGCAGTTTAAGGACAGGGTTTGAGACCCAGTACTTC. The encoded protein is CASSLRTGFETQYF.

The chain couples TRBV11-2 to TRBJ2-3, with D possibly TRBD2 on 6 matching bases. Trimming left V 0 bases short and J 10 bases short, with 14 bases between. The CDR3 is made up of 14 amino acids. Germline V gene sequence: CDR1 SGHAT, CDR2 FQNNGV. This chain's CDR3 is CASSLDRSSGAQYF. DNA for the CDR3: TGTGCCAGCAGCTTAGATCGGTCATCGGGGGCGCAGTATTTT.

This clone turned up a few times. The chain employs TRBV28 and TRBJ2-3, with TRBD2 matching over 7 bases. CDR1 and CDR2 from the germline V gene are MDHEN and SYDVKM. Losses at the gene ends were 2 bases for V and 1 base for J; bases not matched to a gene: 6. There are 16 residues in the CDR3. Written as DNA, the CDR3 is TGTGCCAGCAGTTTACCCGGGGCGGGGGGCACAGATACGCAGTATTTT. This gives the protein CASSLPGAGGTDTQYF.

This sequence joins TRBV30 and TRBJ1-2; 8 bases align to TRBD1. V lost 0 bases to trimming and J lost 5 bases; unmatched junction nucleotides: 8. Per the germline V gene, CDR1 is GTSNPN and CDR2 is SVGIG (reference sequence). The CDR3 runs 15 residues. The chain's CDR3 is CAWSVSTGASYGYTF. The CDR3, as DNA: TGTGCCTGGAGTGTATCGACAGGGGCCAGTTATGGCTACACCTTC. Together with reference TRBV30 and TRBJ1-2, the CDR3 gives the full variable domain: SQTIHQWPATLVQPVGSPLSLECTVEGTSNPNLYWYRQAAGRGLQLLFYSVGIGQISSEVPQNLSASRPQDRQFILSSKKLLLSDSGFYLCAWSVSTGASYGYTFGSGTRLTVV.

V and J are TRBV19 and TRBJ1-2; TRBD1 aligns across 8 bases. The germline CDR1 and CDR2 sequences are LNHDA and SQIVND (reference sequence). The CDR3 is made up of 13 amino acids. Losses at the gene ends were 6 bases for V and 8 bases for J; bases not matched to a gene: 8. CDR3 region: CASRITGGGGYTF. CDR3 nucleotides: TGTGCCAGTAGGATCACAGGGGGAGGAGGCTACACCTTC.

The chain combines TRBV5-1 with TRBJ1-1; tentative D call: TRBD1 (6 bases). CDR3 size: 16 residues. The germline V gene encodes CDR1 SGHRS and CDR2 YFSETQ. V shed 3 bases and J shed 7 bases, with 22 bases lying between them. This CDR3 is CASSSAEGVGLGEAFF. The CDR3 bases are TGCGCCAGCAGCTCGGCGGAGGGGGTGGGCCTAGGTGAAGCTTTCTTT.

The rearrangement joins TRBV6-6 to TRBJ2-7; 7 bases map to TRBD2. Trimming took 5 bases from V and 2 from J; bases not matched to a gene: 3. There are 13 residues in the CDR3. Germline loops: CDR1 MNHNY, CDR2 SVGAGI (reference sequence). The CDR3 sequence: CASSAGEPYEQYF. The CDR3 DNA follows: TGTGCCAGCAGTGCGGGAGAACCCTACGAGCAGTACTTC.

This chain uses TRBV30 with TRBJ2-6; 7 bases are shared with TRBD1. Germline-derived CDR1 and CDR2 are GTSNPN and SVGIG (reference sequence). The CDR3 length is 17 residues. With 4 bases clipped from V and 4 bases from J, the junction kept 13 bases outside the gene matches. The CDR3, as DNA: TGTGCCTGGAAGGGGGACAGCCAAACTCTGGGGGCCAACGTCCTGACTTTC. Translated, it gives CAWKGDSQTLGANVLTF.

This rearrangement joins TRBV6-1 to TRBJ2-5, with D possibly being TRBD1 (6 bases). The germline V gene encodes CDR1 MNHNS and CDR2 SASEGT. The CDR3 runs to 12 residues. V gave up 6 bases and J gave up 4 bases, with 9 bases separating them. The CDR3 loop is CASSQGRETQYF. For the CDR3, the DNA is TGTGCCAGCAGCCAGGGGCGAGAGACCCAGTACTTC.

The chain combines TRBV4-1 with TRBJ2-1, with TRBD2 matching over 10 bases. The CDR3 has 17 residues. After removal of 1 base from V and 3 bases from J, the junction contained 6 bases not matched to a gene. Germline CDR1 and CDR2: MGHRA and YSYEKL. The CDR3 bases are TGCGCCAGCAGCCAAGTTCCCGGGACTAGCGACTACAATGAGCAGTTCTTC. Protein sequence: CASSQVPGTSDYNEQFF.

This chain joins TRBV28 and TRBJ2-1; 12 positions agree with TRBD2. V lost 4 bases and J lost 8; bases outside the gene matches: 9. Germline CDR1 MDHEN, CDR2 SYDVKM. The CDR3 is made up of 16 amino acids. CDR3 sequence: CASSSQTSGRSHEQFF. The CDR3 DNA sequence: TGTGCCAGCAGTTCACAGACTAGCGGGAGATCTCATGAGCAGTTCTTC.

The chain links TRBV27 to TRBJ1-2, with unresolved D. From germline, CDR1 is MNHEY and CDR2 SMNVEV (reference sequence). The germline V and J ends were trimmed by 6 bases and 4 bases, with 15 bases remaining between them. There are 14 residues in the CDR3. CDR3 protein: CASRATGLRYGYTF. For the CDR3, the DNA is TGTGCCAGCAGGGCGACTGGACTCCGCTATGGCTACACCTTC.

CDR3 region: CASTIQDDQPQHF. CDR3 DNA: TGTGCCAGCACTATACAGGACGATCAGCCCCAGCATTTT. This chain uses TRBV6-6 with TRBJ1-5, with a possible D match to TRBD1 (5 bases). The V end lost 7 bases, the J end lost 5 bases, and 12 bases lay between the germline ends. Germline V gene sequence: CDR1 MNHNY, CDR2 SVGAGI (reference sequence). CDR3 length equals 13 residues.

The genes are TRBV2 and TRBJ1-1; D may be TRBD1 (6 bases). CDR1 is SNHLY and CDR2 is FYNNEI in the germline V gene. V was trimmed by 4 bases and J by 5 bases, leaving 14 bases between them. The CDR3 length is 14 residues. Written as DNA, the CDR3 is TGTGCCAGCAGTGGGCAGGGGTGGGGGACTGAAGCTTTCTTT. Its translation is CASSGQGWGTEAFF.

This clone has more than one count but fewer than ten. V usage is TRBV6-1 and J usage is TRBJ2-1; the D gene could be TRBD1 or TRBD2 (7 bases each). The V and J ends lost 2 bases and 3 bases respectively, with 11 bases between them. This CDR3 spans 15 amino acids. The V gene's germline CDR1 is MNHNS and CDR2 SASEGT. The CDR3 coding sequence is TGTGCCAGCAGTGAACAGGGGGGGAACTACAATGAGCAGTTCTTC. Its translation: CASSEQGGNYNEQFF.

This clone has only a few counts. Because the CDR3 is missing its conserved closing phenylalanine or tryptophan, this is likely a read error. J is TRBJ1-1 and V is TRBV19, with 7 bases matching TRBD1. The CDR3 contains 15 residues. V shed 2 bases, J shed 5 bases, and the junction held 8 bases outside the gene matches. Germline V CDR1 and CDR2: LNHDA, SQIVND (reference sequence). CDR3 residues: CASSIIQGVDTEAFL. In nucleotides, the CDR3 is TGTGCCAGTAGTATAATCCAGGGGGTGGATACTGAAGCTTTCCTT.

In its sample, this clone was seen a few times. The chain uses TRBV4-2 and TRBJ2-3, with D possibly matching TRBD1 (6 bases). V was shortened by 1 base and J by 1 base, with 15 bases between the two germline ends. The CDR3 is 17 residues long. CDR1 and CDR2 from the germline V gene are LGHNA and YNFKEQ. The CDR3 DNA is TGTGCCAGCAGCCAAGGGGAACAGGGTTTGGGCACAGATACGCAGTATTTT. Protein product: CASSQGEQGLGTDTQYF.

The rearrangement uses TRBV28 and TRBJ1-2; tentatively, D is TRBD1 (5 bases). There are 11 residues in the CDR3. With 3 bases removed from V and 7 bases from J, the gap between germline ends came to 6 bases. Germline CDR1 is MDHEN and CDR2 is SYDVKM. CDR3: CASSFRAGYTF. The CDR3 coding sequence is TGTGCCAGCAGTTTCAGGGCTGGCTACACCTTC.

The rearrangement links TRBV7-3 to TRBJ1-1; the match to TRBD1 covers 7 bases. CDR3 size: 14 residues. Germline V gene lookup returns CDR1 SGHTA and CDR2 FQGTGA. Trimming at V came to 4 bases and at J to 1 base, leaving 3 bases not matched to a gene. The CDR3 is CASSSGQSNTEAFF. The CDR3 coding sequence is TGTGCCAGCAGCTCGGGACAGTCGAACACTGAAGCTTTCTTT. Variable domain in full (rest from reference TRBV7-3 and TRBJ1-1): GAGVSQTPSNKVTEKGKYVELRCDPISGHTALYWYRQSLGQGPEFLIYFQGTGAADDSGLPNDRFFAVRPEGSVSTLKIQRTERGDSAVYLCASSSGQSNTEAFFGQGTRLTVV.

CDR3 sequence reads: CSVEGLRLHNEQFF. CDR3 nucleotides: TGCAGCGTTGAAGGACTCAGATTACACAATGAGCAGTTCTTC. The V gene is TRBV29-1, the J gene TRBJ2-1; no reliable D call. The ends were cut back, 1 base at V and 5 bases at J, with 12 bases in the middle. This CDR3 is built from 14 residues. Germline V CDR1 and CDR2: SQVTM, ANQGSEA.

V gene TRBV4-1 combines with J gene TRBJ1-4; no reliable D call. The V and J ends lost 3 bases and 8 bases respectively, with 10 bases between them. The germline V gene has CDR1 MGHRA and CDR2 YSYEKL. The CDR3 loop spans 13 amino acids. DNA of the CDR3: TGCGCCAGCAGCCAGGACGCGGAGGAAAAACTGTTTTTT. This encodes CASSQDAEEKLFF.